The text below deals with one TCR beta chain. Its matching antigen is unknown. This sample stems from a study of T cell repertoires in cytomegalovirus infection. Study context: Through public TCR beta signatures, both CMV infection and matching HLA type were indicated.

Study-level points and caveats: What dominated the ex vivo response were HLA-C-restricted CMV-specific TCR beta clonotypes. People with CMV and the relevant HLA were identified by cumulative public TCR beta family frequency.

The V and J ends lost 1 base and 6 bases respectively, with 13 bases between them. The CDR3 runs 15 residues. Germline CDR1 and CDR2: MNHNS and SASEGT. TCRdb passed the reads through MiXCR, listing each CDR3 protein once. The data hold about 52,000 distinct CDR3 sequences, with 15% to 20% observed a single time. This sequence originates from a human donor in good health (CMV status not recorded). Some clones in this sample may be carry-over from other donors' samples. This rearrangement joins TRBV6-1 to TRBJ2-1; unclear D gene. Sequencing was performed on CD8+ T cells from cultured PBMCs, taken from culture after CMV antigen stimulation. Here the CDR3 reads CASSEDSAVINEQFF. In DNA form, the CDR3 reads TGTGCCAGCAGTGAAGATTCGGCAGTAATCAATGAGCAGTTCTTC.